The rows below give T cell receptor beta chains drawn from one sample of a study of blood T cell repertoires in COVID-19. Produced via immunoSEQ multiplex PCR; TCRdb's table is partial and in-frame only. Of about 210,000 clones listed, roughly 86% are singletons. What was sequenced was peripheral blood. Receptors were obtained from a woman aged 40-49 years with acute or convalescent COVID-19. The conserved cysteine and the conserved F or W are not part of the CDR3 here.

J,V,CDR3
TRBJ1-1,TRBV6-1,ASSEWGDTEAF
TRBJ2-1,TRBV6-6,ASNQGLAGSGNEQF
TRBJ2-3,TRBV7-2,ASSKGISGARDTQY
TRBJ1-1,TRBV29-1,SVVVQSMNTEAF
TRBJ1-2,TRBV6-5,ASRTGGDYGYT
TRBJ1-2,TRBV5-5,ASSISPGQLPYGYT
TRBJ2-1,TRBV9,ASSVDGTTYNEQF
TRBJ1-1,TRBV7-9,ASRLQGGSDTEAF
TRBJ2-3,TRBV7-8,ASSARQGSTDTQY
TRBJ1-1,TRBV6-5,ASSYSQGGRAF
TRBJ2-3,TRBV2,ASSDPYQPGDYTQY
TRBJ2-1,TRBV5-1,ASSLGLVKF
TRBJ2-7,TRBV3-1/TRBV3-2,ASSQVRASGSYEQY
TRBJ2-7,TRBV5-5,ASSLTPGTGIYEQY
TRBJ2-3,TRBV25-1,ASTLTVDGGTDTQY
TRBJ2-3,TRBV6-4,ASSFLVTDTQY
TRBJ1-1,TRBV7-6,ASSFGGAFNTEAF
TRBJ2-7,TRBV24-1,ATSDPTGPEQY
TRBJ2-1,TRBV29-1,SGLRSYNEQF
TRBJ2-3,TRBV7-2,ASSPYSTSGGGTDTQY
TRBJ2-3,TRBV11-3,ASSLSGTGPDTQY
TRBJ2-5,TRBV30,AWRAKETQY
TRBJ2-5,TRBV11-2,ASSLDLPTTGETQY
TRBJ2-2,TRBV12-5,ASGLRDRPVTGELF
TRBJ2-3,TRBV27,ASSPWGATDTQY
TRBJ2-1,TRBV10-1,ASRVTDIDEQF
TRBJ2-7,TRBV3-1/TRBV3-2,ASSRGTGERYEQY
TRBJ2-7,TRBV3-1/TRBV3-2,ASSQDGTGAAYEQY
TRBJ2-3,TRBV25-1,ASADSPGTDTQY
TRBJ1-1,TRBV2,ASREDSRGLTEAF
TRBJ2-7,TRBV20-1,SASLSGSYEQY
TRBJ2-3,TRBV27,ASSLSNPALAGGLDTQY
TRBJ2-7,TRBV14,ASSHVSSYEQY
TRBJ1-1,TRBV4-3,ASSRERNTEAF
TRBJ1-5,TRBV5-1,ASSPGTLSNQPQH
TRBJ2-1,TRBV11-2,ASSFYSGSSYNEQF
TRBJ1-2,TRBV24-1,ATAAGANYGYT
TRBJ2-5,TRBV7-2,ASSLRGRNQETQY
TRBJ2-3,TRBV12-5,ASGSGTSGRRDTQY
TRBJ2-7,TRBV7-2,ASSFQTGDLSL
TRBJ1-2,TRBV5-6,ASSLDWDMTLRSTGYT
TRBJ1-1,TRBV2,ASSPGTGNTEAF
TRBJ1-5,TRBV10-3,AISESHAGGSNQPQH
TRBJ2-1,TRBV15,ATSNRDRGSNEQF
TRBJ1-1,TRBV6-2/TRBV6-3,ASSYRGPLNTEAF
TRBJ2-1,TRBV9,ASSVDPGQGVSNEQF
TRBJ2-7,TRBV10-3,AISVRGQGPSYEQY
TRBJ1-6,TRBV10-3,AISESDRGTHSPLH
TRBJ2-3,TRBV5-6,ASSLGLAGTTDTQY
TRBJ1-2,TRBV14,ASSQEASGGYYGYT
TRBJ1-5,TRBV20-1,SASSNREHQPQH
TRBJ2-5,TRBV27,ASSLSSSAGIRTQY
TRBJ2-2,TRBV7-9,ASSLGPGVGTGELF
TRBJ1-4,TRBV18,ASSPSNEKLF
TRBJ2-5,TRBV20-1,SASTGALETQY
TRBJ1-2,TRBV7-2,ASSSATGVLDGYT
TRBJ2-1,TRBV4-3,ASSPLASSFTEQF
TRBJ2-7,TRBV9,ASSVGGTGFYEQY
TRBJ2-3,TRBV27,ASSFRLAEGTDTQY
TRBJ2-7,TRBV5-4,ASSSLDRVYEQY